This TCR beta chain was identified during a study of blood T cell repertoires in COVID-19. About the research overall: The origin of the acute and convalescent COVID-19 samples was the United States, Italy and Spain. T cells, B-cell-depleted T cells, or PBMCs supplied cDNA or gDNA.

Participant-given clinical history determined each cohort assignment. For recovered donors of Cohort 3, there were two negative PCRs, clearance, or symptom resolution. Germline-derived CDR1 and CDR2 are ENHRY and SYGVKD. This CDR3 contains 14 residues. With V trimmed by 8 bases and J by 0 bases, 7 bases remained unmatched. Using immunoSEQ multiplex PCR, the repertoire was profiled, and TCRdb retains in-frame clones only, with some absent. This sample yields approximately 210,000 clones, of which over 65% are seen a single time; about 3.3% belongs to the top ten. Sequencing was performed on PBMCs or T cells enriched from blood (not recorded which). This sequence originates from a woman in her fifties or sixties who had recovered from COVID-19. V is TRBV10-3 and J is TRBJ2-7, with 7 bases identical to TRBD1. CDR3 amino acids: CAIQATGDSYEQYF. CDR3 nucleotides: TGTGCCATCCAGGCCACAGGGGACTCCTACGAGCAGTACTTC.